The 25 T cell receptor beta chains reported below all come from one sample, sequenced in a study of CXCR3-negative and CXCR3-positive naive CD8 T cells. The authors prepared UMI-labeled TRB cDNA libraries by 5' RACE. From the 5' RACE reads, TCRdb lists one entry per CDR3 protein and no DNA. The sample includes about 150,000 distinct CDR3 sequences. Study-wide findings and caveats: CXCR3-positive naive cells had TRB CDR3s that were more hydrophobic than CXCR3-negative naive cells had.

Their antigen targets remain unknown. Sequenced material: naive CXCR3+ CD8+ T cells from blood. Specified subset: CD45RO-CCR7+CD27+CD95- naive CD8+ T cells expressing CXCR3 (TNR3+). Receptor source: a human donor in good health. Some clones in this sample may be carry-over from other donors' samples.

The J gene is TRBJ2-7, the V gene TRBV29-1; TCRdb outputs TRBD2, but without DNA this stays unchecked. CDR1 is SQVTM and CDR2 is ANQGSEA in the germline V gene. This CDR3 has 13 amino acids. The CDR3 here is CSVRLAVSYEQYF.

CDR3 region: CASSVRGVNTEAFF. The J gene is TRBJ1-1, the V gene TRBV19. The germline CDR1 and CDR2 sequences are LNHDA and SQIVND (reference sequence). This CDR3 spans 14 amino acids.

The V gene is TRBV7-9, the J gene TRBJ1-5. Germline V gene data show CDR1 as SEHNR and CDR2 as FQNEAQ (reference sequence). The CDR3 is 14 residues long. CDR3 in amino acids: CASSLVARDQPQHF.

The rearrangement links TRBV3-1 to TRBJ1-2; the D call from TCRdb, TRBD1, cannot be confirmed without DNA. CDR3 length: 16 amino acids. Germline-derived CDR1 and CDR2 are LGHDT and YNNKEL (reference sequence). This CDR3 is CASSRKQEKANYGYTF.

This chain connects TRBV9 to TRBJ2-7; the TRBD1 assignment by TCRdb is unverifiable without DNA. This CDR3 spans 14 amino acids. Germline CDR1 SGDLS, CDR2 YYNGEE. The CDR3: CASSNPRGEDEQYF.

V gene TRBV10-3 combines with J gene TRBJ2-7; the D call from TCRdb, TRBD1, cannot be confirmed without DNA. The CDR3 spans 16 residues. Per the germline V gene, CDR1 is ENHRY and CDR2 is SYGVKD. This chain's CDR3 is CAISRDHRDRSYEQYF.

The genes are TRBV25-1 and TRBJ2-5; there is no DNA to check the TCRdb D call of TRBD2. CDR1 and CDR2 from the germline V gene are MGHDK and SYGVNS. This CDR3 comprises 19 residues. The CDR3 protein is CASSVDRDYVAGEPQDQYF.

CDR3 residues: CASSLYPGQGRDEQFF. The rearrangement joins TRBV7-3 to TRBJ2-1; TCRdb's D call of TRBD1 is untestable without DNA. Germline loops: CDR1 SGHTA, CDR2 FQGTGA. CDR3 size: 16 residues.

The CDR3 protein is CASSLVQAANYGYTF. The V gene is TRBV7-2, the J gene TRBJ1-2. Germline V CDR1 and CDR2: SGHTA, FQGNSA. This CDR3 spans 15 amino acids.

J is TRBJ2-5 and V is TRBV12-3 or TRBV12-4; TCRdb gives TRBD2 as the D gene, but with no DNA this cannot be confirmed. CDR3 length: 13 residues. The CDR3 spells CASSPTMRETQYF.

The V call is TRBV3-1, the J call TRBJ2-1; TCRdb outputs TRBD2, but without DNA this stays unchecked. The CDR3 spans 15 residues. Germline V CDR1 and CDR2: LGHDT, YNNKEL (reference sequence). Here the CDR3 reads CASSQTSLRSNEQFF.

This chain uses TRBV14 with TRBJ2-4; TCRdb names TRBD1, which stays unverified in the absence of DNA. Germline loops: CDR1 SGHDN, CDR2 FVKESK. The CDR3 totals 16 residues. CDR3 protein: CASSHATGVGKNIQYF.

The genes are TRBV28 and TRBJ1-1. This CDR3 has 13 amino acids. The germline CDR1 and CDR2 sequences are MDHEN and SYDVKM. CDR3 sequence reads: CASSLPEGAEAFF.

V gene TRBV15 combines with J gene TRBJ1-1; as DNA is missing, the TRBD1 call by TCRdb cannot be tested. There are 15 residues in the CDR3. The germline gives CDR1 LNHNV, CDR2 YYDKDF (reference sequence). The CDR3 here is CATSRPDRVDTEAFF.

CDR3 sequence: CASSSGGDHGELFF. The V and J genes are TRBV9 and TRBJ2-2; no DNA is available, so the TRBD1 call from TCRdb remains unchecked. The CDR3 runs to 14 residues. The germline V gene has CDR1 SGDLS and CDR2 YYNGEE.

The genes are TRBV7-9 and TRBJ2-2; checking the TCRdb D call of TRBD1 is not possible without DNA. The CDR3 has 15 amino acids. Germline V lookup: CDR1 SEHNR, CDR2 FQNEAQ (reference sequence). The CDR3 protein is CASSYRQGNTGELFF. The whole variable domain, filled in from reference TRBV7-9 and TRBJ2-2, reads DTGVSQNPRHKITKRGQNVTFRCDPISEHNRLYWYRQTLGQGPEFLTYFQNEAQLEKSRLLSDRFSAERPKGSFSTLEIQRTEQGDSAMYLCASSYRQGNTGELFFGEGSRLTVL.

The CDR3 spells CASSEGFTDTQYF. The chain carries TRBV7-8 and TRBJ2-3; TCRdb indicates TRBD2, and absent DNA this call remains unverified. The CDR3 consists of 13 residues. Germline-derived CDR1 and CDR2 are SGHVS and FQNEAQ.

V gene TRBV4-1 combines with J gene TRBJ1-4. Germline CDR1 MGHRA, CDR2 YSYEKL. CDR3 length equals 12 residues. The CDR3 reads CASSHAEEKLFF.

The chain carries TRBV29-1 and TRBJ2-7; TCRdb's D gene call, TRBD1, goes unchecked for lack of DNA. Per germline, CDR1 SQVTM and CDR2 ANQGSEA. This CDR3 comprises 12 residues. The CDR3 reads CSVETGSPEQYF.

V and J are TRBV4-3 and TRBJ1-1; TCRdb lists TRBD1, though no DNA is available to test this call. The CDR3 is 16 residues long. Germline V lookup: CDR1 LGHNA, CDR2 YSLEER. The CDR3 spells CASSQDRGQRNTEAFF.

V usage is TRBV7-9 and J usage is TRBJ2-1; the D call from TCRdb, TRBD1, cannot be confirmed without DNA. Germline CDR1 reads SEHNR; CDR2 reads FQNEAQ (reference sequence). This CDR3 is 11 amino acids long. The CDR3 reads CASSSTGVPVF.

The chain employs TRBV29-1 and TRBJ1-2. CDR3 length: 13 amino acids. Germline CDR1 reads SQVTM; CDR2 reads ANQGSEA. The CDR3 protein is CSVETLIRYGYTF. Combining the CDR3 with reference TRBV29-1 and TRBJ1-2 gives the whole variable domain SAVISQKPSRDICQRGTSLTIQCQVDSQVTMMFWYRQQPGQSLTLIATANQGSEATYESGFVIDKFPISRPNLTFSTLTVSNMSPEDSSIYLCSVETLIRYGYTFGSGTRLTVV.

This sequence joins TRBV5-6 and TRBJ2-1. Germline V CDR1 and CDR2: SGHDT, YYEEEE. CDR3 size: 14 residues. CDR3 protein: CATSTGTPYNEQFF.

This rearrangement joins TRBV12-3 or TRBV12-4 to TRBJ2-2; TCRdb's D gene call, TRBD1, goes unchecked for lack of DNA. The CDR3 runs 15 residues. CDR3 region: CASSTPTENTGELFF.

This chain connects TRBV12-3 or TRBV12-4 to TRBJ1-5; lacking DNA, the TRBD1 call made by TCRdb goes unchecked. This CDR3 has 13 amino acids. CDR3 region: CASSLNRVSPQHF.